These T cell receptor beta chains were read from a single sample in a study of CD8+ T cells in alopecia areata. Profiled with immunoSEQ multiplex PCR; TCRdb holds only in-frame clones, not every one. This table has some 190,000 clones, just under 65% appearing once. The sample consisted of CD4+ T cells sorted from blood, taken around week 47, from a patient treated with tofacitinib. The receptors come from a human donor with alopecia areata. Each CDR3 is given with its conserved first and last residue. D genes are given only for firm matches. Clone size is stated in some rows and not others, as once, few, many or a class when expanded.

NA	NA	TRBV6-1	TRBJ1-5	TGTGCCAGCAGTGAAGAGGGGGGCGGTAATCAGCCCCAGCATTTT	CASSEEGGGNQPQHF
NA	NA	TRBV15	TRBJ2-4	TGTGCCACCAGCAGAGGGCCCCGAGGGGAAAACATTCAGTACTTC	CATSRGPRGENIQYF
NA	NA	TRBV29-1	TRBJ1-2	TGCAGCGTGGGCCGACCTGAAGGCTACACCTTC	CSVGRPEGYTF
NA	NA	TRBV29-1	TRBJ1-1	TGCAGCGTAATGAGGACCATGAACACTGAAGCTTTCTTT	CSVMRTMNTEAFF
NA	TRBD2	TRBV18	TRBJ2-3	TGTGCCAGCTCACACCTGAGCGGGGGGCCCACAGATACGCAGTATTTT	CASSHLSGGPTDTQYF
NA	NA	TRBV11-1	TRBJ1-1	TGTGCCAGCAACCTCAGGGGATTGAACACTGAAGCTTTCTTT	CASNLRGLNTEAFF
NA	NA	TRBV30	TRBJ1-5	TGTGCCTGGAGTGGAACGAGCAATCAGCCCCAGCATTTT	CAWSGTSNQPQHF
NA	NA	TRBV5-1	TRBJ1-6	TGCGCCAGCAGTCCGGAGACAGCAAATTCACCCCTCCACTTT	CASSPETANSPLHF
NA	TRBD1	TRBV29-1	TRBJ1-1	TGCAGCGCCGCGGGACAGCTGAACACTGAAGCTTTCTTT	CSAAGQLNTEAFF
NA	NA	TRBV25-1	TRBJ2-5	TGTGCCAGCAGTCCCGACAGAACCCAAGAGACCCAGTACTTC	CASSPDRTQETQYF
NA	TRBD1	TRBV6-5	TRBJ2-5	TGTGCCAGCAGTTACGCCCCAGGGGGTCTGGAGAACTTC	CASSYAPGGLENF
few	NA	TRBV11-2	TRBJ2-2	TGTGCCAGCAGCTTAAAAGCGGCGGCCACCGGGGAGCTGTTTTTT	CASSLKAAATGELFF
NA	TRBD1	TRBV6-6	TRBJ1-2	TGTGCCAGCAGTTATGGGACAGGGTGGGACTATGGCTACACCTTC	CASSYGTGWDYGYTF
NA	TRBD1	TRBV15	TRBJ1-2	TGTGCCACCAGCAGACCTCCGGGACAGGATGGCTACACCTTC	CATSRPPGQDGYTF
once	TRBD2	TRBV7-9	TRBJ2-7	TGTGCCAGCAGCCCGGGGGGGGAGTACGAGCAGTACTTC	CASSPGGEYEQYF
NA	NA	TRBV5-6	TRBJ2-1	TGTGCCAGCAGCTTAGTGGGGACCTACAATGAGCAGTTCTTC	CASSLVGTYNEQFF
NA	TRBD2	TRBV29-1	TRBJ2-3	TGCAGCGTTGAACGGGCTAGCGGGGACTTAACAGATACGCAGTATTTT	CSVERASGDLTDTQYF
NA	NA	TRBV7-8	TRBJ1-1	TGTGCCAGCAGCGGGACATTGAACACTGAAGCTTTCTTT	CASSGTLNTEAFF
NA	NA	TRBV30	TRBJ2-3	TGTGCCTGGAGTTTAGGGGGCACAGATACGCAGTATTTT	CAWSLGGTDTQYF
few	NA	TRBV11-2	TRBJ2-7	TGTGCCAGCAGGAGGACGGGCTCCTACGAGCAGTACTTC	CASRRTGSYEQYF
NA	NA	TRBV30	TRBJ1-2	TGTGCCTCTGCGGGCCGCGGGTATGGCTACACCTTC	CASAGRGYGYTF
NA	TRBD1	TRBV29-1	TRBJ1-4	TGCAGCGTTGACCTGACAGGGGGCCGTGAAAAACTGTTTTTT	CSVDLTGGREKLFF
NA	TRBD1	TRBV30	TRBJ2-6	TGTGCCTGGAGTCATTCTGGACAGGGCCTCTCTCTCTCTGGGGCCAACGTCCTGACTTTC	CAWSHSGQGLSLSGANVLTF
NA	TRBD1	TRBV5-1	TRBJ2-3	TGCGCCAGCAGCAAACAGGGGGCAAAAGATACGCAGTATTTT	CASSKQGAKDTQYF
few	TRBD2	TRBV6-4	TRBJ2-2	TGTGCCAGCAGAGCCACTAGCGGAAACACCGGGGAGCTGTTTTTT	CASRATSGNTGELFF
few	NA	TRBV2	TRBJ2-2	TGTGCCAGCAGGGTTCAAACCACTACGGCCGGGGAGCTGTTTTTT	CASRVQTTTAGELFF
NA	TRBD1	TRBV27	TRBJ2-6	TGTGCCACAGGGACAGGGCTCTCTGGGGCCAACGTCCTGACTTTC	CATGTGLSGANVLTF
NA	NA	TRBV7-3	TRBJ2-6	TGTGCCAGCAGCCCAAACAGTGCTGGGGCCAACGTCCTGACTTTC	CASSPNSAGANVLTF
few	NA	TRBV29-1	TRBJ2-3	TGCAGCGTTCAATTCGTGTCGGGGACTTTCACAGATACGCAGTATTTT	CSVQFVSGTFTDTQYF
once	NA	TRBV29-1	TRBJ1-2	TGCAGCGTTGAAGATAAAGGCTACACCTTC	CSVEDKGYTF
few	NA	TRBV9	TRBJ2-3	TGTGCCAGCAGCGTAGGGAATACCCAAGATACGCAGTATTTT	CASSVGNTQDTQYF
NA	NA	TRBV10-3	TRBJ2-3	TGTGCCACCCGCGACCAAGGGACGAGCACAGATACGCAGTATTTT	CATRDQGTSTDTQYF
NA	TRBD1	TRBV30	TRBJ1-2	TGTGCCTGGACGAGGGACAGGGGTGTTGGCTACACCTTC	CAWTRDRGVGYTF
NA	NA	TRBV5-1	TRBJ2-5	TGCGCCAGCAGACAGCAGCAAGAGACCCAGTACTTC	CASRQQQETQYF
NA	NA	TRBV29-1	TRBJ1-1	TGCAGCGGGACCGGGAACAACTATGAAGCTTTCTTT	CSGTGNNYEAFF
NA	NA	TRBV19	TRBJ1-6	TGTGCCAGTAGTCAATTGAGGGATTCACCCCTCCACTTT	CASSQLRDSPLHF
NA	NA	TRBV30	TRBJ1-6	TGTGCCTGGGGACGGAATAATTCACCCCTCCACTTT	CAWGRNNSPLHF
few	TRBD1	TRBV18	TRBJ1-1	TGTGCCAGCTCACCCCGGGACAGGATGCGTACTGAAGCTTTCTTT	CASSPRDRMRTEAFF
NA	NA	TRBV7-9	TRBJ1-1	TGTGCCAGCAGCACTTTTTGGGGTAGTAGCACTGAAGCTTTCTTT	CASSTFWGSSTEAFF
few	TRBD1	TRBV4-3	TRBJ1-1	TGCGCCAGCAGCCGAGAGACAGGGATAGCTTTCTTT	CASSRETGIAFF
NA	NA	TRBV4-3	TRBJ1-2	TGCGCCAGCAGCCAAGATGATAGGGGGTCGGGCTATGGCTACACCTTC	CASSQDDRGSGYGYTF
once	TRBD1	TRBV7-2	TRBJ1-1	TGTGCCAGCAGCTCTAGGGGGCAGGACACTGAAGCTTTCTTT	CASSSRGQDTEAFF
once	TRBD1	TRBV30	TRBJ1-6	TGTGCCGGGAGGACAGGGGTTAATTCACCCCTCCACTTT	CAGRTGVNSPLHF
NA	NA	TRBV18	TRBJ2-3	TGTGCCAGCTCACCACGGGCTAGAGTGGCAGATACGCAGTATTTT	CASSPRARVADTQYF
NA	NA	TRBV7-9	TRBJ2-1	TGTGCCAGCAGCTTAGTTCTCGGCTCGGGGGATGAGCAGTTCTTC	CASSLVLGSGDEQFF
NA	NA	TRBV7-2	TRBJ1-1	TGTGCCAGCAGCTTATCCGGGAGGGGGAACACTGAAGCTTTCTTT	CASSLSGRGNTEAFF
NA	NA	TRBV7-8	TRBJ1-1	TGTGCCAGCAGCTCCTACGTTTTAGGGCTGGGCACTGAAGCTTTCTTT	CASSSYVLGLGTEAFF
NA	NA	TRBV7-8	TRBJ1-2	TGTGCCAGCAGCTTAGAAGGGAATGGCTACACCTTC	CASSLEGNGYTF
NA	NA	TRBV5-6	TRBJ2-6	TGTGCCAGCAGCTTTCCCCTTGCCAACGTCCTGACTTTC	CASSFPLANVLTF
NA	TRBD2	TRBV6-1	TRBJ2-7	TGTGCCAGCAGTGAACCGGGGGGGCTAGGCTACGAGCAGTACTTC	CASSEPGGLGYEQYF
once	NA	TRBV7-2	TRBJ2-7	TGTGCCAGCAGCTTAGCAAGGGATGGCGAGCAGTACTTC	CASSLARDGEQYF
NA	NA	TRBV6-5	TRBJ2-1	TGTGCCAGCAGTTCTCCCGGCGGGGGCCACGGGAATGAGCAGTTCTTC	CASSSPGGGHGNEQFF
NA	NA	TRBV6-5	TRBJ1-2	TGTGCCAGCAGTTACTCGATTCCGGGTTTTGGCTACACCTTC	CASSYSIPGFGYTF
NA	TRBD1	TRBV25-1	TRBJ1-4	TGTGCCAGCAGTGGACAGGGGCTCCCTGGAAAACTGTTTTTT	CASSGQGLPGKLFF
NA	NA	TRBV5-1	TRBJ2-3	TGCGCCAGCAGCGGGGTAGCGGCTAGCACAGATACGCAGTATTTT	CASSGVAASTDTQYF
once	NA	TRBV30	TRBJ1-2	TGTGCCTGGAGCGGGACCTTGAACCTTAACTATGGCTACACCTTC	CAWSGTLNLNYGYTF
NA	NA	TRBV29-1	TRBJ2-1	TGCAGCGTTGAAGATCTTAAGAGCTCCTACAATGAGCAGTTCTTC	CSVEDLKSSYNEQFF
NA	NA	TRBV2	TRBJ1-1	TGTGCCAGCAGTCTTCAGGGGTTGAACACTGAAGCTTTCTTT	CASSLQGLNTEAFF
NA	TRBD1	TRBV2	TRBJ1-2	TGTGCCAGCACTGAGGGGGCGGGCGGCTACACCTTC	CASTEGAGGYTF